Listed below are T cell receptor beta chains from one sample, sequenced in a study of T cells after yellow fever vaccination. Using its own MiXCR run on the 5' RACE reads, TCRdb lists one record per CDR3 protein. The table lists around 100,000 distinct CDR3 sequences, 8.4% of them singletons, with around 25% in the top ten. The specimen comprised CD8+ T cells sorted from PBMCs, sampled 45 days after the yellow fever booster vaccination. The receptors derive from a man aged 25-45 years who received the YFV17D yellow fever vaccine. Each CDR3 is given with its conserved first and last residue. Size tells how often a clone was seen (once, few, many) or the class of an expanded clone, and some rows leave it out.

many,TRBV10-1,TRBJ2-7,CASSEFAGDEQYF
few,TRBV9,TRBJ2-7,CASSVGLGAYEQYF
many,TRBV7-3,TRBJ2-1,CASSLVAGGTDNEQFF
-,TRBV19,TRBJ2-7,CASSIFPASYEQYF
many,TRBV4-2,TRBJ2-1,CASSHSLMGTWVDEQFF
-,TRBV14,TRBJ2-3,CASSQANTDTQYF
many,TRBV7-7,TRBJ2-1,CASSPGIQYNEQFF
many,TRBV15,TRBJ1-4,CATSTYRVANEKLFF
-,TRBV15,TRBJ2-7,CATSREVASFSYEQYF
many,TRBV5-1,TRBJ2-1,CASSPLVGTSSYEQFF
-,TRBV15,TRBJ2-5,CAIPWRETQYF
few,TRBV28,TRBJ2-1,CASRGPGQNHWNEQFF
many,TRBV12-3/TRBV12-4,TRBJ2-1,CASSDRDRGYNEQFF
few,TRBV5-5,TRBJ2-3,CASSSTSASVPSTDTQYF
-,TRBV20-1,TRBJ1-1,CSAAGQGIGGTEAFF
many,TRBV27,TRBJ1-4,CASSLWLPAANSNEKLFF
many,TRBV27,TRBJ2-7,CASSLLAGGGGEQYF
few,TRBV6-5,TRBJ1-6,CASSYSGQGPLHF
many,TRBV4-1,TRBJ2-1,CASSQLAGLQNEQFF
-,TRBV30,TRBJ2-3,CAWSLTGVGTDTQYF
few,TRBV7-6,TRBJ2-7,CASSNGGTSGIHEQYF
-,TRBV20-1,TRBJ2-7,CSAKRGDYEQYF
-,TRBV30,TRBJ2-4,CAWSVLRVQYF
many,TRBV10-3,TRBJ2-7,CAITDGAEQYF
many,TRBV20-1,TRBJ1-1,CSAKAPGVNTEAFF
many,TRBV20-1,TRBJ2-3,CSARDGGQGKDTQYF
many,TRBV27,TRBJ2-2,CASSPGLVVGTGELFF
-,TRBV28,TRBJ2-1,CASSLWRQGGNEQFF
many,TRBV7-6,TRBJ2-7,CASSLAHSYEQYF
few,TRBV7-2,TRBJ2-7,CASSLPGQGAYEQYF